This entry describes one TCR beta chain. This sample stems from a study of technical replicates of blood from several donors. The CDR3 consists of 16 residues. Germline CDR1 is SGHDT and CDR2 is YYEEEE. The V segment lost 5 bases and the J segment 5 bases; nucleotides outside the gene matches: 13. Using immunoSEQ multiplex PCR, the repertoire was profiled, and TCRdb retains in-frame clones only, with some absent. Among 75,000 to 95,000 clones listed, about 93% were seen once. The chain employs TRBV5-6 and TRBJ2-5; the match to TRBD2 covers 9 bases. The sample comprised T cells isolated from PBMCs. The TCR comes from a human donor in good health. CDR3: CASSNNLLAGAETQYF. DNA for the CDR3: TGTGCCAGCAGTAATAACCTATTAGCGGGAGCTGAGACCCAGTACTTC.